The source of this T cell receptor beta chain is a study of patients and donors after allogeneic stem cell transplantation. With 4 bases removed from V and 4 bases from J, the gap between germline ends came to 19 bases. Germline V gene sequence: CDR1 LGHDT, CDR2 YNNKEL (reference sequence). This CDR3 has 16 amino acids. TCRdb passed the RT-PCR reads through MiXCR, listing each CDR3 protein once. The sample includes over 350,000 distinct CDR3 sequences, 16% of them seen just once. The sequence came from a human donor who was either an allogeneic HSCT recipient or a stem cell or donor lymphocyte infusion donor (not recorded which). It is not recorded whose cells these are; they may come from a transplant donor. The J gene is TRBJ1-2, the V gene TRBV3-1; maybe TRBD1 (5 bases). Sequencing used blood, either unsorted or a sorted T cell fraction (not recorded which). CDR3 bases: TGTGCCAGCAGCCCAAAGGGGACCGCTACACTCTATGGCTACACCTTC. It translates to CASSPKGTATLYGYTF. Looking up the rest from reference TRBV3-1 and TRBJ1-2 gives the full variable domain: DTAVSQTPKYLVTQMGNDKSIKCEQNLGHDTMYWYKQDSKKFLKIMFSYNNKELIINETVPNRFSPKSPDKAHLNLHINSLELGDSAVYFCASSPKGTATLYGYTFGSGTRLTVV.